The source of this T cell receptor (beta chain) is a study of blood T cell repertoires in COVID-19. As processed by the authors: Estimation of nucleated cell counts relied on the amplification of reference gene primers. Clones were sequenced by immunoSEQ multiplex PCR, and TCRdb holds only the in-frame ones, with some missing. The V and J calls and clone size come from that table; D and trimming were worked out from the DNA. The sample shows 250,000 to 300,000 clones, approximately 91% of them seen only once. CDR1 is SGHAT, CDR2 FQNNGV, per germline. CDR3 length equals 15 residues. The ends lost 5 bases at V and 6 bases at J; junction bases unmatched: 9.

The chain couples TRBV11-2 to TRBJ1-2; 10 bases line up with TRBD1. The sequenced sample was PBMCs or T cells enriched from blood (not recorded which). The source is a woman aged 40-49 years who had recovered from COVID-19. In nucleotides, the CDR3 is TGTGCCAGCAGCGGCGGGACAGGGGTATTGGATGGCTACACCTTC. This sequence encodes CASSGGTGVLDGYTF. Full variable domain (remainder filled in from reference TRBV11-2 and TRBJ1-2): EAGVAQSPRYKIIEKRQSVAFWCNPISGHATLYWYQQILGQGPKLLIQFQNNGVVDDSQLPKDRFSAERLKGVDSTLKIQPAKLEDSAVYLCASSGGTGVLDGYTFGSGTRLTVV.